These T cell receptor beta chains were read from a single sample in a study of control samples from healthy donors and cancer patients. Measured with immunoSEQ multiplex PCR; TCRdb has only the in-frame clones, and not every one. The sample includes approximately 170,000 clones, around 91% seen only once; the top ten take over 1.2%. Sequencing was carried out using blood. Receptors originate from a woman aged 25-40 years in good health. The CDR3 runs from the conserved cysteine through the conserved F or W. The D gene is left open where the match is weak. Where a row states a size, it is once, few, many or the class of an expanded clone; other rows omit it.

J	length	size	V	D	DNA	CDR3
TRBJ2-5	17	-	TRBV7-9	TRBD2	TGTGCCAGCAGCACCGGGACTAGCGGGGGGTCGGGGGAGACCCAGTACTTC	CASSTGTSGGSGETQYF
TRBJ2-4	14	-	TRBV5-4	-	TGTGCCAGCAGCTGGGGCCTTACCAAAAACATTCAGTACTTC	CASSWGLTKNIQYF
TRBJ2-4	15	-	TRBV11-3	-	TGTGCCAGCAGCCCGCGCGGGGTGGGTAAAAACATTCAGTACTTC	CASSPRGVGKNIQYF
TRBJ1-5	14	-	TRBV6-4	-	TGTGCCAGCAGTGACTCGGGGGGAAATCAGCCCCAGCATTTT	CASSDSGGNQPQHF
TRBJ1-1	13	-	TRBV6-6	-	TGTGCCAGCAGTTGGGGGGGGGACACTGAAGCTTTCTTT	CASSWGGDTEAFF
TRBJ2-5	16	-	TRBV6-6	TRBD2	TGTGCCAGCAGTTACTCCGTAGCGGGGGGCCAAGAGACCCAGTACTTC	CASSYSVAGGQETQYF
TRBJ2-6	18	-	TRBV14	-	TGTGCCAGCAGCCAAGATCGAGGGACCCACTCTGGGGCCAACGTCCTGACTTTC	CASSQDRGTHSGANVLTF
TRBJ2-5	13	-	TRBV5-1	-	TGCGCCAGCAGCTTGGTCAGGGTAGAGACCCAGTACTTC	CASSLVRVETQYF
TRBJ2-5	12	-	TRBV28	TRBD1	TGTGCCAGCAGACAGGGGCGAGAGACCCAGTACTTC	CASRQGRETQYF
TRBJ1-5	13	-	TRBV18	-	TGTGCCAGCTCACGGGACACCTATCAGCCCCAGCATTTT	CASSRDTYQPQHF
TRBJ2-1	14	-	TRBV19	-	TGTGCCAGTAGTATGTCCCTAGTCCTCAATGAGCAGTTCTTC	CASSMSLVLNEQFF
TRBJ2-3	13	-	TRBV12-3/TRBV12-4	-	TGTGCCAGCAGTTTGGGTAGGGCCGATACGCAGTATTTT	CASSLGRADTQYF
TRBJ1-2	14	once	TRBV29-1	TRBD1	TGCAGCGTTGAAGGGAGGGGGCTCAACTATGGCTACACCTTC	CSVEGRGLNYGYTF
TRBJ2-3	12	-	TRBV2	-	TGTGCCAGCAGTGTTCAAGGCGATACGCAGTATTTT	CASSVQGDTQYF
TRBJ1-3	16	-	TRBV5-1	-	TGCGCCAGCAGCTTGGTATCTCGACTACCTGGAAACACCATATATTTT	CASSLVSRLPGNTIYF
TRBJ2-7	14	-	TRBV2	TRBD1	TGTGCCAGCAGACCCGGGACAGGGGGCTACGAGCAGTACTTC	CASRPGTGGYEQYF
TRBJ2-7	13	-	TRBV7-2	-	TGTGCCAGCAGCCAACTAGTGGCCTACGAGCAGTACTTC	CASSQLVAYEQYF
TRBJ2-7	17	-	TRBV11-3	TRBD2	TGTGCCAGCAGCTTCCGGCGACTAGCGGGAAACTCCTACGAGCAGTACTTC	CASSFRRLAGNSYEQYF
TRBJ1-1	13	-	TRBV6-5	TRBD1	TGTGCCAGCATCAGACAGGGCAACACTGAAGCTTTCTTT	CASIRQGNTEAFF
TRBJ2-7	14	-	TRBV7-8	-	TGTGCCAGCAGCTTCGGACAGATATCCTACGAGCAGTACTTC	CASSFGQISYEQYF
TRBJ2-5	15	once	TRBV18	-	TGTGCCAGCTCACCACCGTCCCTAGCGAAAGAGACCCAGTACTTC	CASSPPSLAKETQYF
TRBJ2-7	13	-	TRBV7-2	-	TGTGCCAGCAGCTTAGAGCGGCCCTACGAGCAGTACTTC	CASSLERPYEQYF
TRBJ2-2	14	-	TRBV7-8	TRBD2	TGTGCCAGCAGTTTAGCGGGGGGCACCGGGGAGCTGTTTTTT	CASSLAGGTGELFF
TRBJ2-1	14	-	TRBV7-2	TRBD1	TGTGCCAGCAGCCCCCCGGGACAGTACAATGAGCAGTTCTTC	CASSPPGQYNEQFF
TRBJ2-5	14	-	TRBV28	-	TGTGCCAGCAGTTTCCGGGGGCGGGGGGAGACCCAGTACTTC	CASSFRGRGETQYF
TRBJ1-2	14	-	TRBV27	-	TGTGCCAGCAGTTCTACAGGGCCCAACTATGGCTACACCTTC	CASSSTGPNYGYTF
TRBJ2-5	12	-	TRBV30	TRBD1	TGTGCCACCACGACAGGGGGGGAGACCCAGTACTTC	CATTTGGETQYF
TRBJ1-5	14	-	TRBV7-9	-	TGTGCCAGCAGCTTATTGGATAGCAATCAGCCCCAGCATTTT	CASSLLDSNQPQHF
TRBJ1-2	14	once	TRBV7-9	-	TGTGCCAGCAGCTTCAAAGGGGCTAACTATGGCTACACCTTC	CASSFKGANYGYTF
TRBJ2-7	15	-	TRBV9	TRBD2	TGTGCCAGCAGCGTAGCCCTAGCGGGAGTCGACGAGCAGTACTTC	CASSVALAGVDEQYF
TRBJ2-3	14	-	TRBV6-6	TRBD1	TGTGCCAGCAGGACAGGGGGGAGGACAGATACGCAGTATTTT	CASRTGGRTDTQYF
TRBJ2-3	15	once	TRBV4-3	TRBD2	TGCGCCAGCAGCCATAGTAGCGGGAGGCCAGATACGCAGTATTTT	CASSHSSGRPDTQYF
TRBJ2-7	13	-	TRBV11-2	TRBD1	TGTGCCAGCAGCCAGGGACAGGCCTACGAGCAGTACTTC	CASSQGQAYEQYF
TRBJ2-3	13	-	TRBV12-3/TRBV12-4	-	TGTGCCAGCAGTCCAGATAGCACAGATACGCAGTATTTT	CASSPDSTDTQYF
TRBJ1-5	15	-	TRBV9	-	TGTGCCAGCAGCCCCGGGACAAGTGACAATCAGCCCCAGCATTTT	CASSPGTSDNQPQHF
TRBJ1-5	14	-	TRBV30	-	TGTGCCTGGGCCGGGACACCTAGCAATCAGCCCCAGCATTTT	CAWAGTPSNQPQHF
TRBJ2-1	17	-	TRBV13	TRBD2	TGTGCCAGCAGCCTGCGACTAGCGGGGGGGTGGTACAATGAGCAGTTCTTC	CASSLRLAGGWYNEQFF